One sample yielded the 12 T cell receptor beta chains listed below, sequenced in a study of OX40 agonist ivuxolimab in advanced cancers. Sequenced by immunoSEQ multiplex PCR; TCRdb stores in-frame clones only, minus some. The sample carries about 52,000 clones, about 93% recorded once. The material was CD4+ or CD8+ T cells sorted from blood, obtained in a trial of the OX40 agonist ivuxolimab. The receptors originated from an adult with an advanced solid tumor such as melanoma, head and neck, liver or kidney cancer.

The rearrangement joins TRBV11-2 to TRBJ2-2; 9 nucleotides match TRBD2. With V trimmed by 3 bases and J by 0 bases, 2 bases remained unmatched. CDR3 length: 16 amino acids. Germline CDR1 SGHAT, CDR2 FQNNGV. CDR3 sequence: CASSLRTSANTGELFF. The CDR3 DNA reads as TGTGCCAGCAGCTTGCGGACTAGCGCGAACACCGGGGAGCTGTTTTTT.

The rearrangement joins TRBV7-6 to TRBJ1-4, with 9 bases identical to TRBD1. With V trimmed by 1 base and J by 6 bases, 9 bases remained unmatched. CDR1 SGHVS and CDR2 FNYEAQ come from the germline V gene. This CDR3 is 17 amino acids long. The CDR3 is CASSLEWTGDEYEKLFF. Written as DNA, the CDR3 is TGTGCCAGCAGCTTAGAGTGGACAGGGGATGAATATGAAAAACTGTTTTTT.

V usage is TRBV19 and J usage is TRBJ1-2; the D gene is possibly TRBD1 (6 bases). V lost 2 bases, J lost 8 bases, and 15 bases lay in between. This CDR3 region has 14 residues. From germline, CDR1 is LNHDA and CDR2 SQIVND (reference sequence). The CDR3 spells CASSISQQGWGYTF. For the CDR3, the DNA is TGTGCCAGTAGTATAAGTCAACAGGGTTGGGGCTACACCTTC.

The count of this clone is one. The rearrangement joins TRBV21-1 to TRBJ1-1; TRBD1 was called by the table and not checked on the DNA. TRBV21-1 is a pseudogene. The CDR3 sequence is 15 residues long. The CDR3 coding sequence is TGTGACAGCAGCAAAGGGCTGGGGGCGTACACTGAAGCTTTCTTT. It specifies CDSSKGLGAYTEAFF.

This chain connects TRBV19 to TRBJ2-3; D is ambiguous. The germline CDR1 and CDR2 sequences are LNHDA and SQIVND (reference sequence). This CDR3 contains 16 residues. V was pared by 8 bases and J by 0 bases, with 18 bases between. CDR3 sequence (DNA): TGTGCCAGTTCTTCTCCAGCCGCCCCTAGCACAGATACGCAGTATTTT. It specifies CASSSPAAPSTDTQYF. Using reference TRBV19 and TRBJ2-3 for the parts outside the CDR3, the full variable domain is DGGITQSPKYLFRKEGQNVTLSCEQNLNHDAMYWYRQDPGQGLRLIYYSQIVNDFQKGDIAEGYSVSREKKESFPLTVTSAQKNPTAFYLCASSSPAAPSTDTQYFGPGTRLTVL.

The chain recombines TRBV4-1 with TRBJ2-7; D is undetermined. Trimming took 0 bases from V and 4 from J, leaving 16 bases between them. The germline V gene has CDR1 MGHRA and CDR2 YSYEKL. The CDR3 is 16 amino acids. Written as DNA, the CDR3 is TGCGCCAGCAGCCAAGATCTCGAATCAGTGGTGTACGAGCAGTACTTC. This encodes CASSQDLESVVYEQYF.

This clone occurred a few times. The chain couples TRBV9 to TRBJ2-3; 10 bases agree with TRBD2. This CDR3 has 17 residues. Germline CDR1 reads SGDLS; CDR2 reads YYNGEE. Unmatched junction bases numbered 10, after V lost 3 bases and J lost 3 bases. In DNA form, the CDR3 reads TGTGCCAGCAGCGCAAACCCTCGACTAGCGGGTACAGATACGCAGTATTTT. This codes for CASSANPRLAGTDTQYF.

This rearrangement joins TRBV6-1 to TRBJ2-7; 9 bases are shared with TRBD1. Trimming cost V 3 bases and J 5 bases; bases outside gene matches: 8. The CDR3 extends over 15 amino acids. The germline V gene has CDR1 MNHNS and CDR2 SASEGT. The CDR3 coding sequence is TGTGCCAGCAGTGACCTCGGGACAGGGCTCAACGAGCAGTACTTC. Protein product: CASSDLGTGLNEQYF.

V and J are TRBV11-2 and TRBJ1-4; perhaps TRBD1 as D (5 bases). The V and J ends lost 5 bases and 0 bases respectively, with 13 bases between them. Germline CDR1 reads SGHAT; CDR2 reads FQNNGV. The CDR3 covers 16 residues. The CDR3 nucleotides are TGTGCCAGCAGCCACGAGGGGTATCCAACTAATGAAAAACTGTTTTTT. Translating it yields CASSHEGYPTNEKLFF.

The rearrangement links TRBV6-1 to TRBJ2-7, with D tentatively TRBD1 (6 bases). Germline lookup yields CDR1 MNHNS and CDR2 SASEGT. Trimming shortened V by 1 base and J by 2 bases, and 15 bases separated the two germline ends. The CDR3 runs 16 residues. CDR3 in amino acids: CASSEGSLDSPYEQYF. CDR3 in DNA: TGTGCCAGCAGTGAAGGTTCCCTGGACAGCCCCTACGAGCAGTACTTC.

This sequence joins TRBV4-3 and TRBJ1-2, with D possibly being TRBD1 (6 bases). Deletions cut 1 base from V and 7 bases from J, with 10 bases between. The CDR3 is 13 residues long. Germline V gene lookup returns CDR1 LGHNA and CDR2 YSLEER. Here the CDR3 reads CASSQVRGAGYTF. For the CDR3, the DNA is TGCGCCAGCAGCCAAGTGCGGGGGGCTGGCTACACCTTC.

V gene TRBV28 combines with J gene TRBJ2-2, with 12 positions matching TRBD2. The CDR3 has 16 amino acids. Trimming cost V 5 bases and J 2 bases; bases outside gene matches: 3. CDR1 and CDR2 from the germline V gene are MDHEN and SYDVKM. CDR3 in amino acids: CASSPGLAGNTGELFF. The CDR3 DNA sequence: TGTGCCAGCAGTCCCGGACTAGCGGGAAACACCGGGGAGCTGTTTTTT.